This TCR beta chain is drawn from a study of T cell changes during pregnancy in multiple sclerosis. CDR3 length: 12 residues. V lost 1 base and J lost 6, with 9 bases in between. Germline V CDR1 and CDR2: GTSNPN, SVGIG (reference sequence). The table lists this clone with a few counts. Clones were sequenced by immunoSEQ multiplex PCR, and TCRdb holds only the in-frame ones, with some missing. The table includes about 51,000 clones, 93% detected once. This rearrangement joins TRBV30 to TRBJ1-1, with D tentatively TRBD1 (5 bases). The sequence came from a female donor with multiple sclerosis, enrolled in a pregnancy study. The sequences come from peripheral blood, collected in the second trimester of pregnancy. DNA of the CDR3: TGTGCCTGGAGTGCGGGGGTCGCTGAAGCTTTCTTT. Translation: CAWSAGVAEAFF.